This is a list of T cell receptor beta chains from one sample in a study of identical twins. Each CDR3 protein is one row after TCRdb ran MiXCR on the 5' RACE reads. The sample has 200,000 or so distinct CDR3 sequences, more than 6.5% seen once; the top ten hold about 1.9%. These same records also appear under a second study, on yellow fever vaccine responses in identical twins.

Source material: memory (CD45RO+) T cells sorted from blood. The origin of the receptors is a woman under 30 in good health. Both conserved end residues are part of each CDR3. The D gene is left open where the match is weak. The listing skips clone size in some rows; elsewhere it reads once, few, many or a size class.

J | V | D | size | DNA | CDR3
TRBJ2-1 | TRBV7-2 | TRBD2 | few | TGTGCCAGCAGCTTAGAGGCGGGGGCCTACAATGAGCAGTTCTTC | CASSLEAGAYNEQFF
TRBJ2-5 | TRBV20-1 | . | few | TGCAGTGCTATATCGGGGACAAAGGGAGAGACCCAGTACTTC | CSAISGTKGETQYF
TRBJ2-3 | TRBV25-1 | . | many | TGTGCCAGCCAGGGCGCGGCTCGCAATACGCAGTATTTT | CASQGAARNTQYF
TRBJ2-3 | TRBV5-8 | TRBD1 | many | TGTGCCAGCAGCTTTTATGGGACAGACCACACAGATACGCAGTATTTT | CASSFYGTDHTDTQYF
TRBJ2-3 | TRBV7-2 | TRBD2 | . | TGTGCCAGCAGCACGGGGGGTCTAAGCACAGATACGCAGTATTTT | CASSTGGLSTDTQYF
TRBJ2-2 | TRBV5-1 | TRBD2 | . | TGCGCCAGCAGCTTGGCTAGCGGCCGCACCGGGGAGCTGTTTTTT | CASSLASGRTGELFF
TRBJ2-2 | TRBV4-1 | . | few | TGCGCCAGCAGCTTTCGGGTGGGCGGGGAGCTGTTTTTT | CASSFRVGGELFF
TRBJ2-7 | TRBV20-1 | . | . | TGCAGTGCTCCCGAGCACCCCGTCTCCGAGCAGTACTTC | CSAPEHPVSEQYF
TRBJ2-1 | TRBV12-3/TRBV12-4 | . | many | TGTGCCAGCAGCCCATGGCGTCGATACAATGAGCAGTTCTTC | CASSPWRRYNEQFF
TRBJ2-2 | TRBV2 | . | . | TGTGCCAGCAGTGAAGGCGCTGGTAGCACCGGGGAGCTGTTTTTT | CASSEGAGSTGELFF
TRBJ2-1 | TRBV6-1 | TRBD2 | . | TGTGCCAGCAGTCCGGCGGGAGGGCCGTGGGAGCAGTTCTTC | CASSPAGGPWEQFF
TRBJ2-1 | TRBV3-1 | . | few | TGTGCCAGCAGCCTGTCGCTAGCCCAAAAAGTGAATGAGCAGTTCTTC | CASSLSLAQKVNEQFF
TRBJ1-6 | TRBV30 | . | many | TGTGCCACCGCCCGGGTAGTGTCACCCCTCCACTTT | CATARVVSPLHF
TRBJ2-7 | TRBV5-5 | TRBD2 | . | TGTGCCAGCAGTTTAAAGCGGGGGACCCTCTCCTACGAGCAGTACTTC | CASSLKRGTLSYEQYF
TRBJ2-1 | TRBV6-5 | . | few | TGTGCCAGCAGTTACGAGGGGGACTCCTACAATGAGCAGTTCTTC | CASSYEGDSYNEQFF
TRBJ2-5 | TRBV7-2 | . | many | TGTGCCAGCAGCTTCAGGGCGTACCAAGAGACCCAGTACTTC | CASSFRAYQETQYF
TRBJ1-5 | TRBV10-3 | . | many | TGTGCCATCAGTGAGTCTAGGGGTGGTAGCAATCAGCCCCAGCATTTT | CAISESRGGSNQPQHF
TRBJ2-7 | TRBV7-2 | TRBD1 | few | TGTGCCAGCAGCTACCGGACAGGGGGCTCCTACGAGCAGTACTTC | CASSYRTGGSYEQYF
TRBJ2-7 | TRBV20-1 | TRBD2 | . | TGCAGTGCTAGGGATGAGCGGGGGTTCTTCTACGAGCAGTACTTC | CSARDERGFFYEQYF
TRBJ2-1 | TRBV25-1 | . | few | TGTGCCAGCAGTGAATTTGTGGCCCTAAGGCGCATAGGCCATGAGCAGTTCTTC | CASSEFVALRRIGHEQFF
TRBJ2-1 | TRBV28 | . | many | TGTGCCAGCAGTTTCGAGGGGGGCCAGAAGTTCTTC | CASSFEGGQKFF
TRBJ2-3 | TRBV2 | . | . | TGTGCCAGCAGCGACCTATCTAGCACAGATACGCAGTATTTT | CASSDLSSTDTQYF
TRBJ2-5 | TRBV6-2/TRBV6-3 | . | few | TGTGCCAGCAGTTCTCTAAGGTCGATCCCGTACCAAGAGACCCAGTACTTC | CASSSLRSIPYQETQYF
TRBJ1-6 | TRBV28 | TRBD1 | . | TGTGCCACCACGGGACAGCTCTATAATTCACCCCTCCACTTT | CATTGQLYNSPLHF
TRBJ2-1 | TRBV5-1 | TRBD2 | . | TGCGCCAGCCGACTAGCGGGAGGGCCCCTTGAGCAGTTCTTC | CASRLAGGPLEQFF
TRBJ2-5 | TRBV28 | TRBD2 | few | TGTGCCAGCAGTGAAGGGACTAGCGGAGGACAAGAGACCCAGTACTTC | CASSEGTSGGQETQYF
TRBJ2-3 | TRBV9 | TRBD2 | . | TGTGCCAGCAGCGCCACTAGCGGGGGGCCCTCCACAGATACGCAGTATTTT | CASSATSGGPSTDTQYF
TRBJ2-1 | TRBV6-1 | TRBD1 | many | TGTGCCAGTCGACACGCCGGGACAGGGAACAATGAGCAGTTCTTC | CASRHAGTGNNEQFF
TRBJ1-2 | TRBV6-1 | . | few | TGTGCCAGCAGGGCTGGGACGGGAGTCTATGGCTACACCTTC | CASRAGTGVYGYTF
TRBJ1-2 | TRBV20-1 | . | few | TGCAGTGCTAGAGGGCAGGTGGTGGGAGGCTACACCTTC | CSARGQVVGGYTF
TRBJ2-7 | TRBV12-3/TRBV12-4 | TRBD2 | many | TGTGCCAGCAGTTTAAGTTTAGCGGGAGGGAAAGAGCAGTACTTC | CASSLSLAGGKEQYF
TRBJ1-2 | TRBV20-1 | . | many | TGCAGTGCTAGAAGACGGCTAGCTAACTATGGCTACACCTTC | CSARRRLANYGYTF
TRBJ2-3 | TRBV3-1 | TRBD2 | many | TGTGCCAGCAGCCAAGATCTTTTACTAGCGGGAGTGGAAGATACGCAGTATTTT | CASSQDLLLAGVEDTQYF
TRBJ2-5 | TRBV5-1 | TRBD2 | few | TGCGCCAGCACCGAACCGGGGGGGGCGGGGGAAGAGACCCAGTACTTC | CASTEPGGAGEETQYF
TRBJ2-3 | TRBV7-9 | . | many | TGTGCCAGCAGCTCCCGGGACACCGACACAGATACGCAGTATTTT | CASSSRDTDTDTQYF
TRBJ2-7 | TRBV5-1 | TRBD1 | few | TGCGCCAGCAGCTACGGGAAACAGGGGGCGGGAGAGCAGTACTTC | CASSYGKQGAGEQYF
TRBJ2-1 | TRBV6-2/TRBV6-3 | TRBD2 | many | TGTGCCAGCAGCCCTCCCTTAGCGGGAGGATGGAACAATGAGCAGTTCTTC | CASSPPLAGGWNNEQFF